Shown below are 20 T cell receptor beta chains from a single sample sequenced in a study of response to subunit inactivated influenza vaccine. TCRdb passed the RT-PCR reads through MiXCR, listing each CDR3 protein once. The data contain approximately 680,000 distinct CDR3 sequences, around 16% of them singletons. The sequenced sample was PBMCs from blood, obtained about 12 days after vaccination. The receptors originated from a man in his fifties or sixties who received an inactivated influenza vaccine.

This clonotype appeared a few times. V usage is TRBV7-6 and J usage is TRBJ2-5, with D unclear. Germline V gene sequence: CDR1 SGHVS, CDR2 FNYEAQ. The CDR3 contains 12 residues. Trimming left V 1 base short and J 4 bases short, with 4 bases between. The CDR3 loop is CASSLVVETQYF. CDR3 nucleotide sequence: TGTGCCAGCAGCTTAGTGGTAGAGACCCAGTACTTC.

This clonotype has ten or more counts. The CDR3 reads CASSPGTFGYTF. The CDR3 region has the DNA TGTGCCAGCAGTCCCGGGACCTTCGGCTACACCTTC. The chain recombines TRBV6-2 or TRBV6-3 with TRBJ1-2; tentatively, D is TRBD1 (5 bases). The CDR3 is made up of 12 amino acids. Trimming took off 5 bases at V and 8 bases at J, with 12 bases between the two ends. Looked up from germline, CDR1 is MNHEY and CDR2 is SVGEGT.

This chain links TRBV7-2 with TRBJ2-5, with 9 bases that match TRBD2. V shed 2 bases and J 2 bases; nucleotides not matched to a gene: 3. Germline CDR1 is SGHTA and CDR2 is FQGNSA. The CDR3 is made up of 15 amino acids. CDR3 amino acids: CASSLFLAGQETQYF. CDR3 nucleotides: TGTGCCAGCAGCTTATTTCTAGCGGGGCAAGAGACCCAGTACTTC. Supplemented by reference TRBV7-2 and TRBJ2-5, the full variable domain reads GAGVSQSPSNKVTEKGKDVELRCDPISGHTALYWYRQSLGQGLEFLIYFQGNSAPDKSGLPSDRFSAERTGGSVSTLTIQRTQQEDSAVYLCASSLFLAGQETQYFGPGTRLLVL.

The chain combines TRBV30 with TRBJ2-2; 8 bases are a match to TRBD2. The trim removed 5 bases at V and 6 bases at J, leaving 11 bases unmatched. The CDR3 is 15 amino acids. Germline values: CDR1 GTSNPN, CDR2 SVGIG (reference sequence). The CDR3 DNA reads as TGTGCCTGGGGATACGGGGGGGCCCGGGCCGGGGAGCTGTTTTTT. Protein product: CAWGYGGARAGELFF.

This clonotype was recorded a few times. This chain connects TRBV24-1 to TRBJ2-1, with 9 bases matching TRBD2. V lost 7 bases to trimming and J lost 7 bases; unmatched junction nucleotides: 10. The CDR3 loop spans 15 amino acids. Germline-derived CDR1 and CDR2 are KGHDR and SFDVKD. The CDR3: CATSMAGGPRNEQFF. As DNA, the CDR3 is TGTGCCACCAGCATGGCGGGAGGGCCTAGGAATGAGCAGTTCTTC.

This clonotype was counted between two and nine times. The rearrangement uses TRBV30 and TRBJ2-7, with D unclear. Germline loops: CDR1 GTSNPN, CDR2 SVGIG (reference sequence). The CDR3 loop spans 11 amino acids. V lost 5 bases and J lost 1, with 6 bases in between. Here the CDR3 reads CAWEESYEQYF. The CDR3 region has the DNA TGTGCCTGGGAGGAATCCTACGAGCAGTACTTC. The full variable domain, with the rest looked up from reference TRBV30 and TRBJ2-7, is SQTIHQWPATLVQPVGSPLSLECTVEGTSNPNLYWYRQAAGRGLQLLFYSVGIGQISSEVPQNLSASRPQDRQFILSSKKLLLSDSGFYLCAWEESYEQYFGPGTRLTVT.

This clonotype was seen more than once but under ten times. The rearrangement links TRBV4-2 to TRBJ1-6; a weak D match, TRBD1 (6 bases). Germline loops: CDR1 LGHNA, CDR2 YNFKEQ. Trimming took off 6 bases at V and 7 bases at J, with 19 bases between the two ends. CDR3 length: 16 residues. The CDR3 DNA sequence: TGTGCCAGCAGTAGTACTCCGGGGGCGCGCAATTCACCCCTCCACTTT. Translating it yields CASSSTPGARNSPLHF.

The chain uses TRBV29-1 and TRBJ2-1, with TRBD2 matching 8 bases. The V segment lost 3 bases and the J segment 6 bases; nucleotides outside the gene matches: 7. Per germline, CDR1 SQVTM and CDR2 ANQGSEA. The CDR3 totals 14 residues. In DNA, the CDR3 is TGCAGCGTTGATTCGGCGGGAGGTGTCAATGAGCAGTTCTTC. It codes for CSVDSAGGVNEQFF.

This clonotype appeared a few times. The chain uses TRBV7-9 and TRBJ2-3; D ambiguous. Germline V gives CDR1 SEHNR, CDR2 FQNEAQ (reference sequence). V shed 2 bases and J shed 4 bases, with 10 bases lying between them. This CDR3 region has 14 residues. CDR3 DNA: TGTGCCAGCAGCTTATCAGTAGGCTCAGATACGCAGTATTTT. This gives the protein CASSLSVGSDTQYF.

This clonotype has a handful of counts. The CDR3: CASSSPNSSYNEQFF. CDR3 in DNA: TGTGCCAGCAGCTCCCCCAATAGCTCCTACAATGAGCAGTTCTTC. This rearrangement joins TRBV7-9 to TRBJ2-1; D is unclear. Germline CDR1 is SEHNR and CDR2 is FQNEAQ (reference sequence). Trimming removed 4 bases from V and 0 bases from J, with 10 bases in between. The CDR3 sequence is 15 residues long.

The chain links TRBV24-1 to TRBJ2-7, with TRBD1 matching 8 bases. The germline V gene has CDR1 KGHDR and CDR2 SFDVKD. V shed 3 bases and J 2 bases; nucleotides not matched to a gene: 5. This CDR3 spans 15 amino acids. CDR3 sequence reads: CATSDTGQGTYEQYF. CDR3 bases: TGTGCCACCAGTGATACTGGACAGGGCACCTACGAGCAGTACTTC.

The chain recombines TRBV5-1 with TRBJ2-1, with a tentative D call TRBD1 (5 bases). Germline CDR1 is SGHRS and CDR2 is YFSETQ. The CDR3 is made up of 15 amino acids. V lost 0 bases to trimming and J lost 5 bases, with 12 bases between them. The CDR3 DNA follows: TGCGCCAGCAGCTTGGAGCCAGGGATAAACAATGAGCAGTTCTTC. Its translation is CASSLEPGINNEQFF.

In this sample, this clonotype turned up a few times. The J gene is TRBJ2-7, the V gene TRBV30; D might be TRBD1 or TRBD2, each matching 6 bases. Trimming removed 3 bases at V and 0 bases at J, with 15 bases between. This CDR3 has 15 residues. CDR1 GTSNPN and CDR2 SVGIG come from the germline V gene (reference sequence). DNA of the CDR3: TGTGCCTGGAGCCGAGGGGGGACAACCTCCTACGAGCAGTACTTC. This sequence encodes CAWSRGGTTSYEQYF. The whole variable domain, filled in from reference TRBV30 and TRBJ2-7, reads SQTIHQWPATLVQPVGSPLSLECTVEGTSNPNLYWYRQAAGRGLQLLFYSVGIGQISSEVPQNLSASRPQDRQFILSSKKLLLSDSGFYLCAWSRGGTTSYEQYFGPGTRLTVT.

The rearrangement joins TRBV3-1 to TRBJ2-7; unclear D gene. This CDR3 contains 12 residues. Germline values: CDR1 LGHDT, CDR2 YNNKEL (reference sequence). Deletions cut 0 bases from V and 6 bases from J, with 6 bases between. Here the CDR3 reads CASSQEPREQYF. CDR3 in DNA: TGTGCCAGCAGCCAAGAACCCCGCGAGCAGTACTTC.

This clonotype was seen only a few times. The chain has TRBV12-3 or TRBV12-4 and TRBJ1-1; D unresolved. Trimming removed 7 bases from V and 6 bases from J, with 15 bases in between. This CDR3 is built from 13 residues. The chain's CDR3 is CASTSPGSSEAFF. DNA of the CDR3: TGTGCCAGCACCTCCCCGGGGAGCTCTGAAGCTTTCTTT.

The sample holds a few counts of this clonotype. J is TRBJ2-1 and V is TRBV5-1; 8 bases fit TRBD1. V was pared by 7 bases and J by 2 bases, with 5 bases of the junction left unmatched. CDR1 SGHRS and CDR2 YFSETQ come from the germline V gene. This CDR3 has 14 residues. CDR3: CASGTGATYNEQFF. CDR3 bases: TGCGCCAGCGGGACAGGCGCTACCTACAATGAGCAGTTCTTC.

The rearrangement links TRBV14 to TRBJ2-5, with D uncertain. Trimming cost V 1 base and J 5 bases, with 8 bases left between them. This CDR3 has 13 residues. Germline V gives CDR1 SGHDN, CDR2 FVKESK. CDR3 bases: TGTGCCAGCAGCCAAGTTGAGAGGGAGACCCAGTACTTC. Translated: CASSQVERETQYF.

The J gene is TRBJ2-2, the V gene TRBV7-2; D uncertain. Trimming took off 1 base at V and 4 bases at J, with 13 bases between the two ends. CDR1 is SGHTA, CDR2 FQGNSA, per germline. The CDR3 is 16 residues long. The CDR3 nucleotides read TGTGCCAGCAGCTTAGTGGTCGGATCGAGCACCGGGGAGCTGTTTTTT. This translates into CASSLVVGSSTGELFF.

The rearrangement uses TRBV7-8 and TRBJ2-3, with 9 bases identical to TRBD1. J was trimmed by 0 bases and V by 1 base; bases with no gene match: 8. CDR1 and CDR2 (germline): SGHVS, FQNEAQ. This CDR3 comprises 18 residues. In DNA, the CDR3 is TGTGCCAGCAGCTTAGAAAGACAGGGGGTAGGGAGCACAGATACGCAGTATTTT. Its protein product is CASSLERQGVGSTDTQYF.

This clonotype was found a few times. This chain links TRBV6-1 with TRBJ2-1, with TRBD2 matching 9 bases. Germline V gives CDR1 MNHNS, CDR2 SASEGT. The CDR3 spans 17 residues. J gave up 0 bases and V 5 bases, and 8 bases lay outside the gene matches. DNA for the CDR3: TGTGCCAGCAGTCGACTTAGCGGGGGCCTCTCCTACAATGAGCAGTTCTTC. Protein sequence: CASSRLSGGLSYNEQFF.